The 23 T cell receptor beta chains listed next were all sequenced from one sample in a study of shared clonotypes between healthy human individuals. In the naive CD8 group, cells lacked CD45RO and were positively selected for CCR7, so terminally differentiated effector memory CD45RA+ cells were left out. Generated by immunoSEQ multiplex PCR, the TCRdb table keeps only in-frame clones and is missing some. This repertoire shows millions of clones, about 95% found once; its top ten account for around 1.1%. Input material: naive CD8+ T cells sorted from blood. Receptor source: a man younger than 30 in good health.

V and J are TRBV1 and TRBJ2-1; the tabulated D call, TRBD2, remains unverified against the DNA. TRBV1 is a known pseudogene. The CDR3 totals 14 residues. The CDR3 sequence is CTSSPGVRGGEQFF. CDR3 sequence (DNA): TGCACCAGCAGCCCAGGTGTGCGGGGGGGTGAGCAGTTCTTC.

This clone occurred once. V is TRBV10-3 and J is TRBJ2-7, with D tentatively TRBD1 (5 bases). CDR1 is ENHRY and CDR2 is SYGVKD in the germline V gene. CDR3 size: 14 residues. Trimming took off 1 base at V and 5 bases at J, with 12 bases between the two ends. In nucleotides, the CDR3 is TGTGCCATCAGTGAGTTGCAGGGAATGAACGAGCAGTACTTC. This gives the protein CAISELQGMNEQYF.

The chain employs TRBV5-4 and TRBJ1-2; D is ambiguous. The V end lost 4 bases, the J end lost 0 bases, and 13 bases lay between the germline ends. The CDR3 is 15 residues long. CDR1 and CDR2 (germline): SGHNT, YYREEE (reference sequence). The CDR3 DNA reads as TGTGCCAGCAGCGATCCTGGAGTCGCTAACTATGGCTACACCTTC. It encodes CASSDPGVANYGYTF.

J is TRBJ2-7 and V is TRBV15; D gene uncertain. Looked up from germline, CDR1 is LNHNV and CDR2 is YYDKDF (reference sequence). Trimming shortened V by 0 bases and J by 0 bases, and 3 bases separated the two germline ends. CDR3 length: 13 residues. CDR3 nucleotides: TGTGCCACCAGCAGAGAAGGCTCCTACGAGCAGTACTTC. Protein product: CATSREGSYEQYF.

This sequence joins TRBV7-3 and TRBJ2-2; D not certain. Trimming shortened V by 5 bases and J by 4 bases, and 11 bases separated the two germline ends. Germline CDR1 reads SGHTA; CDR2 reads FQGTGA. CDR3 length: 14 amino acids. The CDR3 here is CASSLLTATGELFF. The CDR3 region has the DNA TGTGCCAGCAGCCTACTTACAGCCACCGGGGAGCTGTTTTTT. Full variable domain (rest looked up from reference TRBV7-3 and TRBJ2-2): GAGVSQTPSNKVTEKGKYVELRCDPISGHTALYWYRQSLGQGPEFLIYFQGTGAADDSGLPNDRFFAVRPEGSVSTLKIQRTERGDSAVYLCASSLLTATGELFFGEGSRLTVL.

The genes are TRBV5-6 and TRBJ2-7; TRBD1 is a possible D gene (6 bases). The CDR3 is 13 amino acids. Germline V lookup: CDR1 SGHDT, CDR2 YYEEEE. V was cut by 4 bases and J by 3 bases, with 11 bases left in between. The DNA for the CDR3 is TGTGCCAGCAGCACAGGGACGGTCTACGAGCAGTACTTC. It encodes CASSTGTVYEQYF.

This clone was detected once. The V and J genes are TRBV7-2 and TRBJ1-2; 10 bases are a match to TRBD1. Trimming removed 4 bases from V and 2 bases from J; junction bases left unmatched: 4. Per the germline V gene, CDR1 is SGHTA and CDR2 is FQGNSA. There are 15 residues in the CDR3. For the CDR3, the DNA is TGTGCCAGCAGCTCAGGACAGGGGGGAAACTATGGCTACACCTTC. It yields the protein CASSSGQGGNYGYTF. The entire variable domain, with the rest obtained from reference TRBV7-2 and TRBJ1-2, is as follows: GAGVSQSPSNKVTEKGKDVELRCDPISGHTALYWYRQSLGQGLEFLIYFQGNSAPDKSGLPSDRFSAERTGGSVSTLTIQRTQQEDSAVYLCASSSGQGGNYGYTFGSGTRLTVV.

This clone showed up just once. The rearrangement links TRBV7-2 to TRBJ2-3, with 8 bases matching TRBD1. This CDR3 contains 16 residues. Germline CDR1 is SGHTA and CDR2 is FQGNSA. Germline trimming cut 5 bases from V and 0 bases from J; bases unmatched to any gene: 7. The DNA of the CDR3 is TGTGCCAGCAGCGGCGACAGGGGCGGTAGCACAGATACGCAGTATTTT. Its protein product is CASSGDRGGSTDTQYF.

In regard to this clone: This sample also contains other DNA sequences that code for the same CDR3. The chain employs TRBV9 and TRBJ2-7; possibly TRBD1 for D (5 bases). This CDR3 is 13 amino acids long. Per germline, CDR1 SGDLS and CDR2 YYNGEE. V was clipped by 0 bases and J by 6 bases, with 10 bases between them. In nucleotides, the CDR3 is TGTGCCAGCAGCGTAGATGCAGGGTCCGAGCAGTACTTC. This translates into CASSVDAGSEQYF. Complete variable domain (other parts from reference TRBV9 and TRBJ2-7): DSGVTQTPKHLITATGQRVTLRCSPRSGDLSVYWYQQSLDQGLQFLIQYYNGEERAKGNILERFSAQQFPDLHSELNLSSLELGDSALYFCASSVDAGSEQYFGPGTRLTVT.

V usage is TRBV27 and J usage is TRBJ2-1, with D hard to call. V was clipped by 5 bases and J by 5 bases, with 16 bases between them. The V gene's germline CDR1 is MNHEY and CDR2 SMNVEV (reference sequence). The CDR3 loop spans 15 amino acids. The CDR3 nucleotides read TGTGCCAGCAGTCCGGCAGGTTTTGGAAACAATGAGCAGTTCTTC. It translates to CASSPAGFGNNEQFF.

This sequence joins TRBV6-1 and TRBJ1-6; tentatively, D is TRBD1 (6 bases). This CDR3 comprises 15 residues. Trimming removed 1 base from V and 8 bases from J, with 12 bases in between. Germline V gene data show CDR1 as MNHNS and CDR2 as SASEGT. CDR3 sequence (DNA): TGTGCCAGCAGTGAAGGAACAGGGCCTTATTCACCCCTCCACTTT. It yields the protein CASSEGTGPYSPLHF.

The rearrangement uses TRBV9 and TRBJ2-7; either TRBD1 or TRBD2 may fit D (5 bases each). This CDR3 spans 14 amino acids. The germline CDR1 and CDR2 sequences are SGDLS and YYNGEE. The V end was cut by 4 bases, the J end by 2 bases, with 13 bases between. The CDR3 nucleotides are TGTGCCAGCAGCTTCGGGGACGGCCCCTACGAGCAGTACTTC. It yields the protein CASSFGDGPYEQYF.

The CDR3 DNA reads TGTGCCAGTAGCTCCGTCGCGAACACCGGGGAGCTGTTTTTT. This translates into CASSSVANTGELFF. This sequence joins TRBV19 and TRBJ2-2; D is undetermined. Trimming removed 6 bases from V and 0 bases from J, with 8 bases in between. Germline values: CDR1 LNHDA, CDR2 SQIVND (reference sequence). The CDR3 covers 14 residues.

The V call is TRBV6-6, the J call TRBJ2-3; 10 nucleotides align to TRBD2. CDR3 length: 13 residues. From germline, CDR1 is MNHNY and CDR2 SVGAGI (reference sequence). CDR3 sequence: CPSAGGPPDTQYF. The CDR3 bases are TGTCCATCAGCGGGAGGGCCCCCAGATACGCAGTATTTT.

Points on this clone: The junction shows a germline mismatch at one end, possibly a read error. J is TRBJ1-5 and V is TRBV9, with D maybe TRBD1 (6 bases). Looked up from germline, CDR1 is SGDLS and CDR2 is YYNGEE. The CDR3 is 13 residues long. CDR3 amino acids: CASSVGGTTDMYF. The CDR3 DNA reads TGTGCCAGCAGCGTAGGGGGGACAACCGACATGTATTTT.

CDR3 loop: CASGPREAFF. Written as DNA, the CDR3 is TGTGCCAGCGGGCCGAGGGAAGCTTTCTTT. The J gene is TRBJ1-1, the V gene TRBV5-8; D gene unclear. CDR1 is SGHTS and CDR2 is YDEGEE in the germline V gene. The CDR3 covers 10 residues. V was shortened by 7 bases and J by 8 bases, with 9 bases between the two germline ends.

With respect to this clone: Other DNA variants within this sample encode the same CDR3. The chain uses TRBV27 and TRBJ2-7; D possibly matches TRBD1 or TRBD2 (5 bases each). The V and J ends lost 2 bases and 2 bases respectively, with 7 bases between them. In germline, CDR1 is MNHEY, CDR2 SMNVEV (reference sequence). The CDR3 covers 13 residues. The CDR3 bases are TGTGCCAGCAGTTTACAGGGACCCTACGAGCAGTACTTC. It encodes CASSLQGPYEQYF.

The chain combines TRBV6-1 with TRBJ2-7; either TRBD1 or TRBD2 may fit D (5 bases each). Germline V gene data show CDR1 as MNHNS and CDR2 as SASEGT. V lost 8 bases to trimming and J lost 4 bases, with 18 bases between them. There are 14 residues in the CDR3. This CDR3 reads CASVPRGAYYEQYF. The CDR3 DNA reads as TGTGCCAGCGTTCCGCGAGGGGCGTATTACGAGCAGTACTTC.

The V and J genes are TRBV9 and TRBJ2-5; D possibly uses TRBD1 or TRBD2 (5 bases each). The germline V gene encodes CDR1 SGDLS and CDR2 YYNGEE. The CDR3 consists of 15 residues. Trimming left V 4 bases short and J 4 bases short, with 17 bases between. The CDR3 loop reads CASSPSSGPGETQYF. The CDR3 DNA is TGTGCCAGCAGCCCCTCATCGGGGCCGGGAGAGACCCAGTACTTC.

The chain couples TRBV29-1 to TRBJ2-7; D is possibly TRBD1 (6 bases). Looked up from germline, CDR1 is SQVTM and CDR2 is ANQGSEA. Between the trimmed V and J ends, which lost 4 bases and 0 bases, there was a span of 13 bases. This CDR3 contains 14 residues. The CDR3 spells CSVVRTESSYEQYF. CDR3 DNA sequence: TGCAGCGTTGTAAGGACAGAGAGCTCCTACGAGCAGTACTTC.

This clone showed up just once. The genes are TRBV4-1 and TRBJ2-2; tentative D call: TRBD1 (6 bases). Germline CDR1 MGHRA, CDR2 YSYEKL. V lost 0 bases and J lost 5, with 13 bases in between. This CDR3 is built from 16 residues. CDR3 nucleotide sequence: TGCGCCAGCAGCCAAGAGCAGGGGTTAGGGACCGGGGAGCTGTTTTTT. Translation: CASSQEQGLGTGELFF.

The chain links TRBV9 to TRBJ1-1; D is perhaps TRBD1 (5 bases). Trimming cost V 3 bases and J 0 bases, with 15 bases left between them. The CDR3 consists of 16 residues. Germline V gene data show CDR1 as SGDLS and CDR2 as YYNGEE. DNA of the CDR3: TGTGCCAGCAGCGCCGGGGGAGGCCTCTTGAACACTGAAGCTTTCTTT. Translation: CASSAGGGLLNTEAFF.

About this clone: One junction end does not reproduce the germline sequence, and a read error may be involved. This chain links TRBV7-7 with TRBJ2-5; no clear D. The CDR3 has 15 amino acids. Germline V gene sequence: CDR1 SSHAT, CDR2 FNYEAQ (reference sequence). The CDR3 protein is CASSLEWRRQETQYF. CDR3 nucleotides: TGTGCTAGCAGCTTAGAGTGGCGGCGTCAAGAGACCCAGTACTTC.